The present entry profiles one T cell receptor (beta chain) with its context. Its antigen is still unknown. The V and J ends lost 1 base and 3 bases respectively, with 16 bases between them. The CDR3 has 15 amino acids. Germline CDR1 is GTSNPN and CDR2 is SVGIG (reference sequence). The data were produced by immunoSEQ multiplex PCR, yet TCRdb's version contains in-frame clones alone and is incomplete. The data hold 65,000 to 70,000 clones, with 83% observed a single time. These data come from a study of T cell responses to AZD1222 COVID-19 vaccine. Study-wide results and caveats: Clonal diversity was possibly underestimated; the donors were predominantly white British and more often female. Repertoires were sampled only after the peak T cell response.

The sample was peripheral blood, taken 28 days after the second AZD1222 dose. This receptor was identified in an adult who received the AZD1222 COVID-19 vaccine. The chain recombines TRBV30 with TRBJ2-7, with D tentatively TRBD1 or TRBD2 (5 bases each). CDR3 sequence reads: CAWSGDPPPLYEQYF. CDR3 coding DNA: TGTGCCTGGAGTGGGGACCCTCCCCCCCTCTACGAGCAGTACTTC.